The rows below give T cell receptor beta chains drawn from one sample of a study of blood T cell repertoires in COVID-19. Profiled with immunoSEQ multiplex PCR; TCRdb holds only in-frame clones, not every one. This sample has 60,000 to 95,000 clones, with approximately 90% found just once. Sequences were obtained from peripheral blood. The source is a human donor in a cohort sampled during active COVID-19. CDR3s include the opening cysteine and the closing phenylalanine or tryptophan. D genes are given only for firm matches. Only part of the rows carry a size: once, few, many, or a class if the clone is expanded.

j_call clone_size v_call d_call cdr3_nt cdr3_aa
TRBJ2-7 few TRBV7-8 . TGTGCCAGCAGCCGTATTGACGAGCAGTACTTC CASSRIDEQYF
TRBJ2-7 few TRBV5-1 TRBD1 TGCGCCAGCAGCCCAGGGACAGGGAACTACGAGCAGTACTTC CASSPGTGNYEQYF
TRBJ1-5 . TRBV21-1 . TGTGCCAGCAGCCCCAAAGGGAGACCCAGTCAGCCCCAGCATTTT CASSPKGRPSQPQHF
TRBJ1-3 . TRBV6-5 TRBD1 TGTGCCAGCAGTTACTCGAGGCAGGGGGCTGACACCATATATTTT CASSYSRQGADTIYF
TRBJ2-7 . TRBV29-1 . TGCAGCGTTGGTCCCGGTCGTAACTACGAGCAGTACTTC CSVGPGRNYEQYF
TRBJ2-5 . TRBV6-5 . TGTGCCAGCAGGGGCCGTGGGACCCAGTACTTC CASRGRGTQYF
TRBJ2-1 . TRBV4-2 TRBD2 TGTGCCAGCAGCCGCCCCGGAGCGGGGGTCTACAATGAGCAGTTCTTC CASSRPGAGVYNEQFF
TRBJ1-6 . TRBV6-6 . TGTGCCAGCAGTTACAGGGGGACCTATAATTCACCCCTCCACTTT CASSYRGTYNSPLHF
TRBJ2-1 . TRBV11-2 TRBD2 TGTGCCAGCAGCCTGGGACTAGCGGGGGGCCGAGGGGGGGAGCAGTTCTTC CASSLGLAGGRGGEQFF
TRBJ2-7 . TRBV4-3 . TGCGCCAGCAGCTCTCAGGAGGGCAGGGGGATCGACGAGCAGTACTTC CASSSQEGRGIDEQYF
TRBJ2-7 . TRBV4-1 TRBD2 TGCGCCAGCAGCCAAGCGGGGTCCGGGGGGGACGAGCAGTACTTC CASSQAGSGGDEQYF
TRBJ1-1 few TRBV27 . TGTGCCAGCAGTGCCGCGGGGGGTGGGAACACTGAAGCTTTCTTT CASSAAGGGNTEAFF
TRBJ2-7 . TRBV19 . TGTGCCAGTAGTCCCTCGGTCCTACGCTACGAGCAGTACTTC CASSPSVLRYEQYF
TRBJ2-6 . TRBV6-1 TRBD2 TGTGCCAGCAGTGAACCCGGCGGGGGATCAGGGGCCAACGTCCTGACTTTC CASSEPGGGSGANVLTF
TRBJ1-2 . TRBV19 TRBD1 TGTGCCAGTAGTGGAGAGGGGGCGCTTGGCTACACCTTC CASSGEGALGYTF
TRBJ1-1 . TRBV29-1 . TGCAGCGTTGAAGATCGCGGGGTCATTTTGCGAGCTTTCTTT CSVEDRGVILRAFF
TRBJ2-5 . TRBV6-2/TRBV6-3 TRBD1 TGTGCCAGCAGCCCGGGACAGGGGCGGTTAGAGACCCAGTACTTC CASSPGQGRLETQYF
TRBJ2-5 once TRBV6-5 TRBD1 TGTGCCAGCAGTTACTCGGGGACAGGGGCAGAGACCCAGTACTTC CASSYSGTGAETQYF
TRBJ2-5 . TRBV11-2 TRBD1 TGTGCCAGCAGCTTAGAGCGGACAGGCTATCAAGAGACCCAGTACTTC CASSLERTGYQETQYF
TRBJ1-1 . TRBV21-1 . TGTGCCAGCAGCAAAGGGGACAGGGAAGCTTTCTTT CASSKGDREAFF
TRBJ1-5 . TRBV6-1 TRBD1 TGTGCCAGCAGTGATAAACAGGGGAATCAGCCCCAGCATTTT CASSDKQGNQPQHF
TRBJ2-5 . TRBV2 TRBD2 TGTGCCAGCAGTGGACCAGGGACTAGCGGGGGGGCTATGGCGGAGACCCAGTACTTC CASSGPGTSGGAMAETQYF
TRBJ2-6 . TRBV19 . TGTGCCAGTAGAGTCCTGTCGGCTGGGGCCAACGTCCTGACTTTC CASRVLSAGANVLTF
TRBJ2-3 few TRBV9 . TGTGCCAGCAGCCCCGGGCAGTGGGGCGCAGATACGCAGTATTTT CASSPGQWGADTQYF
TRBJ2-7 . TRBV2 . TGTGCCAGCAGTGAGAGAGGGTCCGAGCAGTACTTC CASSERGSEQYF
TRBJ1-1 . TRBV6-2/TRBV6-3 . TGTGCCAGCAGTTACGCAGGGTTGGCGAACACTGAAGCTTTCTTT CASSYAGLANTEAFF
TRBJ2-1 . TRBV6-1 . TGTGCCAGCAGTGAAGACGGATGGAGGAATGAGCAGTTCTTC CASSEDGWRNEQFF
TRBJ1-1 few TRBV4-1 . TGCGCCAGCTATCTTCTCCCCGGGAACACTGAAGCTTTCTTT CASYLLPGNTEAFF
TRBJ1-1 . TRBV7-3 . TGTGCCAGCAGCTTAAGGCGGGGTAACACTGAAGCTTTCTTT CASSLRRGNTEAFF
TRBJ1-5 . TRBV12-5 TRBD1 TGTGCTAGTGGTACCGGGACAGCCCGTAAGGGCAATCAGCCCCAGCATTTT CASGTGTARKGNQPQHF
TRBJ2-1 . TRBV6-6 TRBD2 TGTGCCAGCAGACTAAGCGGGGGGGCCTACAATGAGCAGTTCTTC CASRLSGGAYNEQFF
TRBJ1-1 . TRBV2 . TGTGCCACCGCGCTTAACACTGAAGCTTTCTTT CATALNTEAFF
TRBJ1-4 . TRBV27 TRBD1 TGTGCCAGCAGTACCTCGACAGGGGGCGTAGAAAAACTGTTTTTT CASSTSTGGVEKLFF
TRBJ1-5 . TRBV29-1 TRBD1 TGCAGCGTTGTTTTGTCGGCAGGGGGGAATCAGCCCCAGCATTTT CSVVLSAGGNQPQHF
TRBJ1-2 . TRBV7-8 . TGTGCCAGCAGCTTAACCGGGACAATCTATGGCTACACCTTC CASSLTGTIYGYTF
TRBJ2-1 . TRBV6-5 TRBD1 TGTGCCAGCAGTTGGAACAGGGGCAATGAGCAGTTCTTC CASSWNRGNEQFF
TRBJ1-2 . TRBV18 . TGTGCCAGCTCCCCTCTGGCTCCCTCCTCGGGCTACACCTTC CASSPLAPSSGYTF
TRBJ2-1 . TRBV7-2 . TGTGCCAGCAGCTCAAGCGGTCCTACCTGGACCTTCTTC CASSSSGPTWTFF
TRBJ2-7 few TRBV6-2/TRBV6-3 TRBD2 TGTGCCAGCAGTTACAGGACTAGCGGCCTCTACGAGCAGTACTTC CASSYRTSGLYEQYF
TRBJ1-3 . TRBV18 TRBD1 TGTGCCAGCTCGCAGGGACAGTTCGACTCTGGAAACACCATATATTTT CASSQGQFDSGNTIYF
TRBJ2-2 . TRBV7-3 . TGTGCCAGCAGGTTAGCCAGGAACACCGGGGAGCTGTTTTTT CASRLARNTGELFF
TRBJ2-5 . TRBV5-1 . TGCGCCAGCAGCTTGGCAGGAATCCAAGAGACCCAGTACTTC CASSLAGIQETQYF